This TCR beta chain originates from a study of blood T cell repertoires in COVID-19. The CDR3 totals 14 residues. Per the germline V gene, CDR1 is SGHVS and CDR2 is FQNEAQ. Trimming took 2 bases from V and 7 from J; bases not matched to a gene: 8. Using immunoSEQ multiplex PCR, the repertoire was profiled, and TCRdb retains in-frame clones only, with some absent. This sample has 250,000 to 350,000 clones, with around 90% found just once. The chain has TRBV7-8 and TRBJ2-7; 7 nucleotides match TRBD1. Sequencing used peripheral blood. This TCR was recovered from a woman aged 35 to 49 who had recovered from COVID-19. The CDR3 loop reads CASSLRDSAGEQYF. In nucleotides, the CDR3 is TGTGCCAGCAGCTTACGGGACAGCGCCGGAGAGCAGTACTTC.